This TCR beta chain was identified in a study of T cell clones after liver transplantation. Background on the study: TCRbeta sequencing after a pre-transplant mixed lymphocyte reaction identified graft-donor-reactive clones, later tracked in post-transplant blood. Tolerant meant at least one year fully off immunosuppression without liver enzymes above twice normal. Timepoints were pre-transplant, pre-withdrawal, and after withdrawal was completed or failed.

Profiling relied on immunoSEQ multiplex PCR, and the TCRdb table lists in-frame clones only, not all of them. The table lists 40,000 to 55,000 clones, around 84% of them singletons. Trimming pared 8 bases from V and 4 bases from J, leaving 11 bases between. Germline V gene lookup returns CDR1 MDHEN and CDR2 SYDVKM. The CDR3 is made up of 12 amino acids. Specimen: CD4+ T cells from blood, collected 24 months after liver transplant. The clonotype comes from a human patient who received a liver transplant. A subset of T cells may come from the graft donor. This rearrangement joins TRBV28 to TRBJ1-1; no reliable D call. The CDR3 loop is CASFSRATEAFF. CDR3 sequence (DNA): TGTGCCAGCTTCTCTAGGGCCACTGAAGCTTTCTTT.